The rows below give T cell receptor beta chains drawn from one sample of a study of T cells expressing NK-cell markers. From its re-call of the 5' RACE reads, TCRdb lists each CDR3 protein once, without DNA. The sample includes some 500,000 distinct CDR3 sequences. The sequenced sample was blood T cells: a sorted CD56 or NKG2C T cell subset, CD4+ or CD8+ T cells, or bulk PBMC T cells (not recorded which). The receptor source for this set is a woman aged 50 to 60 in good health. Both conserved end residues are part of each CDR3. Each record gives: V gene, J gene, CDR3 protein.

TRBV5-1	TRBJ2-3	CASSPGGPDTDTQYF
TRBV7-2	TRBJ2-1	CASSLQTAAYNEQFF
TRBV24-1	TRBJ2-5	CATSETRERGETQYF
TRBV5-1	TRBJ1-2	CASSLGPSGRYTF
TRBV7-8	TRBJ2-5	CASSLEALTGQYF
TRBV4-1	TRBJ2-7	CASSQVLAGFNQMEYEQYF
TRBV18	TRBJ2-7	CASSPPAAGPGEQYF
TRBV5-1	TRBJ1-2	CASSLDGQGSGYGYTF
TRBV7-6	TRBJ2-6	CASSFGQGLLNSGANVLTF
TRBV5-1	TRBJ2-7	CASSLVGYGTGAEQYF
TRBV20-1	TRBJ2-7	CSASGARTYYEQYF
TRBV7-9	TRBJ2-3	CASSGPRTKKTSTDTQYF
TRBV18	TRBJ2-2	CASSPQTGATGELFF
TRBV19	TRBJ2-5	CASKAPQGETQYF
TRBV7-9	TRBJ2-1	CASSFSLLLEQFF
TRBV20-1	TRBJ1-1	CSARQGAMNTEAFF
TRBV12-3/TRBV12-4	TRBJ2-2	CATRPLLGIGELFF
TRBV30	TRBJ1-2	CAWSGSGTASYGYTF
TRBV5-1	TRBJ2-2	CASSTYRGPGELFF
TRBV27	TRBJ1-1	CASSLIGAEAFF
TRBV6-4	TRBJ2-2	CASSGTSFTGELFF
TRBV7-9	TRBJ2-1	CASSSGTPFYNEQFF
TRBV5-1	TRBJ2-1	CASSKGGGRALEGREQFF
TRBV12-3/TRBV12-4	TRBJ2-5	CASRHRALGQETQYF
TRBV12-3/TRBV12-4	TRBJ2-5	CASSTRGAQETQYF
TRBV7-9	TRBJ2-7	CASSLPTRGTGKTYEQYF
TRBV5-1	TRBJ1-6	CASSPLTGYNSPLHF
TRBV11-3	TRBJ1-1	CASSDLGFGAFF
TRBV24-1	TRBJ2-7	CATSPGLAGGYEQYF
TRBV3-1	TRBJ2-1	CASSQQSGRNEQFF
TRBV5-1	TRBJ2-3	CASSLARGRVDTQYF
TRBV12-3/TRBV12-4	TRBJ1-5	CASRDLGQYSNQPQHF
TRBV24-1	TRBJ2-2	CATSDFGESGRTGELFF
TRBV18	TRBJ2-7	CASSTAGDHSFYEQYF
TRBV19	TRBJ2-5	CASTSSQRTQYF
TRBV12-3/TRBV12-4	TRBJ1-2	CASSLNSPYGYTF
TRBV20-1	TRBJ1-2	CSAYLQLQGANYGYTF